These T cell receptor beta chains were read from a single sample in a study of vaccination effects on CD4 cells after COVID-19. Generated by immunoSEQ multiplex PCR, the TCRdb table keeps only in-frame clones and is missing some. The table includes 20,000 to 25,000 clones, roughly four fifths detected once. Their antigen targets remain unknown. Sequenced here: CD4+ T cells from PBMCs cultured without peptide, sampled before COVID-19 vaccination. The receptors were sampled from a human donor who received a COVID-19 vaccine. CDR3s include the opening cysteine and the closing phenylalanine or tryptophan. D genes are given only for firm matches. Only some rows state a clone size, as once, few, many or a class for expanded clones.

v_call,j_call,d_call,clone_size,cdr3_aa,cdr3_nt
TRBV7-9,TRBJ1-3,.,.,CAAEAQVWGGKSSGNTIYF,TGTGCCGCCGAAGCCCAGGTATGGGGCGGCAAATCGTCGGGAAACACCATATATTTT
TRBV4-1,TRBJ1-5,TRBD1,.,CASSQVLTGDQPQHF,TGCGCCAGCAGCCAAGTCCTGACAGGGGATCAGCCCCAGCATTTT
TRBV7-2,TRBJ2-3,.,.,CASRSFGTSADTQYF,TGTGCCTCGAGGTCCTTCGGGACATCGGCAGATACGCAGTATTTT
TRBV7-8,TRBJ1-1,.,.,CASSLGWVTEAFF,TGTGCCAGCAGCTTAGGTTGGGTGACTGAAGCTTTCTTT
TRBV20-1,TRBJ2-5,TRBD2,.,CSASSLAGAGWTQYF,TGCAGTGCTAGTTCCCTGGCGGGAGCGGGATGGACCCAGTACTTC
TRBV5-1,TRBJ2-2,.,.,CASIRDRMENTGELFF,TGCGCCAGCATAAGAGACAGGATGGAGAACACCGGGGAGCTGTTTTTT
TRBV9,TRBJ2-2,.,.,CASSVGNRRTGELFF,TGTGCCAGCAGCGTCGGGAATCGCCGGACCGGGGAGCTGTTTTTT
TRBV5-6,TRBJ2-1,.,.,CASSRGTALNYNEQFF,TGTGCCAGCAGCCGAGGGACCGCCTTAAATTACAATGAGCAGTTCTTC
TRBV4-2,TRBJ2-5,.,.,CASSQGRAGMETQYF,TGTGCCAGCAGCCAAGGTCGGGCCGGTATGGAGACCCAGTACTTC
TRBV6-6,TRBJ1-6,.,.,CASRRGDNNSPLHF,TGTGCCAGCAGAAGGGGGGACAATAATTCACCCCTCCACTTT
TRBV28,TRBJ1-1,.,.,CASSSPVMNTEAFF,TGTGCCAGCAGCTCGCCAGTGATGAACACTGAAGCTTTCTTT
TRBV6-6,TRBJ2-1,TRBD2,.,CASSYPRAGGVNEQFF,TGTGCCAGCAGTTACCCACGAGCGGGAGGGGTTAATGAGCAGTTCTTC
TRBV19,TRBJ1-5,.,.,CASNPVVSSPSQPQHF,TGTGCCAGTAATCCAGTCGTCTCCTCCCCAAGTCAGCCCCAGCATTTT
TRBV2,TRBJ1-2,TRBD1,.,CASRRDSNYGYTF,TGTGCCAGCCGTCGGGACAGTAACTATGGCTACACCTTC
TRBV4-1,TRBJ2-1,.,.,CASSQGQYNEQFF,TGCGCCAGCAGCCAAGGGCAGTACAATGAGCAGTTCTTC
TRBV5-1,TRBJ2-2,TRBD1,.,CASSLNNRGAGELFF,TGCGCCAGCAGCTTGAATAACAGGGGGGCCGGGGAGCTGTTTTTT
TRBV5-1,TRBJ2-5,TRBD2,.,CASSTKRGGLGQETQYF,TGCGCCAGCAGTACAAAGCGGGGGGGCCTGGGACAAGAGACCCAGTACTTC
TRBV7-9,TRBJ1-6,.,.,CASSLTPGHSNSPLHF,TGTGCCAGCAGCCTCACCCCCGGACACTCTAATTCACCCCTCCACTTT
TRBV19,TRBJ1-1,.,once,CASSKGRLNTEAFF,TGTGCCAGTAGTAAGGGACGGTTGAACACTGAAGCTTTCTTT
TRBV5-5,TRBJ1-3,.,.,CASNPNTPVSGNTIYF,TGTGCCAGCAACCCTAATACCCCGGTCTCTGGAAACACCATATATTTT
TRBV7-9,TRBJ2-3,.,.,CASSLFPGAYTDTQYF,TGTGCCAGCAGCTTATTTCCGGGGGCATACACAGATACGCAGTATTTT
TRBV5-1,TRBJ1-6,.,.,CASSPSEGDSPLHF,TGCGCCAGCAGCCCCTCCGAGGGGGATTCACCCCTCCACTTT
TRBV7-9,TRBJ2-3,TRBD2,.,CASSPPFRLAGITDTQYF,TGTGCCAGCAGCCCACCATTTCGACTAGCGGGGATAACAGATACGCAGTATTTT
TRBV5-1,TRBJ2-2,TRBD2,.,CASSLRLAGGSANTGELFF,TGCGCCAGCAGCTTGAGGCTAGCGGGAGGTTCCGCGAACACCGGGGAGCTGTTTTTT
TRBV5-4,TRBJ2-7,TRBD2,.,CASSLGRDYYEQYF,TGTGCCAGCAGCTTGGGGCGGGACTACTACGAGCAGTACTTC
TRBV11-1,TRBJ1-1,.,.,CASSLGGRANTEAFF,TGTGCCAGCAGCTTAGGGGGCAGAGCGAACACTGAAGCTTTCTTT
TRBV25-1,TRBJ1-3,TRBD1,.,CASSEYLGSGGGGNTIYF,TGTGCCAGCAGTGAATACCTCGGGTCGGGAGGGGGCGGAAACACCATATATTTT
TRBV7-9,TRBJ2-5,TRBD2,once,CASRRRAGGGETQYF,TGTGCCAGCAGACGGAGAGCGGGAGGAGGAGAGACCCAGTACTTC
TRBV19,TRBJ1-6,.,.,CATGETYNSPLHF,TGTGCCACCGGGGAAACCTATAATTCACCCCTCCACTTT